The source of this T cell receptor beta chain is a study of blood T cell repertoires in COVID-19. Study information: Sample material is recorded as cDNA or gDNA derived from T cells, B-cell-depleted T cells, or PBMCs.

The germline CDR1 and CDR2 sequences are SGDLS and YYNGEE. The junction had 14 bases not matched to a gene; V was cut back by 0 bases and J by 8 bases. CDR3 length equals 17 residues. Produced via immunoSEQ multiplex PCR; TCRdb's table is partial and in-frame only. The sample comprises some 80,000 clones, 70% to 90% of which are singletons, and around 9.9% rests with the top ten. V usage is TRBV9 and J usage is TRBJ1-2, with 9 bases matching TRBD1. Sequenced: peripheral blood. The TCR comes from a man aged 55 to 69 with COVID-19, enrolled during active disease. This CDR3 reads CASSVGGQGGGEKGYTF. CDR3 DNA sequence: TGTGCCAGCAGCGTAGGGGGACAGGGAGGTGGAGAGAAAGGCTACACCTTC. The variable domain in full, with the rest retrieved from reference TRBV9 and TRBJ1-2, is DSGVTQTPKHLITATGQRVTLRCSPRSGDLSVYWYQQSLDQGLQFLIQYYNGEERAKGNILERFSAQQFPDLHSELNLSSLELGDSALYFCASSVGGQGGGEKGYTFGSGTRLTVV.